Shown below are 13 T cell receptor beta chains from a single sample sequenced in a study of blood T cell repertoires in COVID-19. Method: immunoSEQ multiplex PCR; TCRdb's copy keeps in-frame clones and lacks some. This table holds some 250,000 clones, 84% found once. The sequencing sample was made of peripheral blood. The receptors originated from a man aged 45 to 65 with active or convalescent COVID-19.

The CDR3 sequence: CASSYVGRRSYEQYF. CDR3 in DNA: TGTGCCAGCAGTTACGTCGGCCGCAGGTCATACGAGCAGTACTTC. This chain joins TRBV6-5 and TRBJ2-7, with D unclear. CDR3 size: 15 residues. Germline V gene sequence: CDR1 MNHEY, CDR2 SVGAGI. Trimming shortened V by 2 bases and J by 4 bases, and 15 bases separated the two germline ends.

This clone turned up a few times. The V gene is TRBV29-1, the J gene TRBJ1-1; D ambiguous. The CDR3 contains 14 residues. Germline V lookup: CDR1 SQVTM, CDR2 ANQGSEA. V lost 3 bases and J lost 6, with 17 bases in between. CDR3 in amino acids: CSVEMDSSGAEAFF. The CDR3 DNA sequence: TGCAGCGTTGAGATGGACTCAAGCGGTGCTGAAGCTTTCTTT.

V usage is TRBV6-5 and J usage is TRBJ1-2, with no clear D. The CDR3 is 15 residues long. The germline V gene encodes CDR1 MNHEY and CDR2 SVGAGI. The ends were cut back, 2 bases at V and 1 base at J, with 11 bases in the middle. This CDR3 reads CASSYLQAGNYGYTF. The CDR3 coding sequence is TGTGCCAGCAGTTACCTCCAGGCGGGTAACTATGGCTACACCTTC.

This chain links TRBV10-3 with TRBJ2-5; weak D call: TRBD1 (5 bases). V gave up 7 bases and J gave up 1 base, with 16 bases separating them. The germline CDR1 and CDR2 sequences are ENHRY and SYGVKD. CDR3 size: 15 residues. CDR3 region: CAIKLALGAQETQYF. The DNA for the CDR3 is TGTGCCATCAAATTGGCGTTAGGGGCCCAAGAGACCCAGTACTTC.

The CDR3 reads CASSATSGVFDNEQFF. The CDR3, as DNA: TGTGCCAGCAGTGCGACTAGCGGGGTTTTCGACAATGAGCAGTTCTTC. The chain carries TRBV9 and TRBJ2-1; TRBD2 matches at 11 bases. From germline, CDR1 is SGDLS and CDR2 YYNGEE. The CDR3 loop spans 16 amino acids. After removal of 5 bases from V and 5 bases from J, the junction contained 9 bases not matched to a gene.

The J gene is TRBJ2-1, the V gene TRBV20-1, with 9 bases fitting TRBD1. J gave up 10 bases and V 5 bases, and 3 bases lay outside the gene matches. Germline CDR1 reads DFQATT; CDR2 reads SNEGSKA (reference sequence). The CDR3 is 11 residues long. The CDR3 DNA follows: TGCAGTGCTGGACAGGGGCGCGAGCAGTTCTTC. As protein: CSAGQGREQFF.

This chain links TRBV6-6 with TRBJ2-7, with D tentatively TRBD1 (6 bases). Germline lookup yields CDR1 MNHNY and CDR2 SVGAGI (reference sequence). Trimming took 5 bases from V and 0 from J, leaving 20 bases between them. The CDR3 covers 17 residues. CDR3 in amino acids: CASSPSPTGDFSYEQYF. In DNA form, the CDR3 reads TGTGCCAGCAGTCCCTCCCCGACAGGAGACTTCTCCTACGAGCAGTACTTC.

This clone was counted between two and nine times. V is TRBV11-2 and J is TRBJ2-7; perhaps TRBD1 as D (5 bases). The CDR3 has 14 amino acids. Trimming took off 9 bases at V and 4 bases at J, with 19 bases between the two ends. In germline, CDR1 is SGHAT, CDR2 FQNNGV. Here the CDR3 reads CASGRRTSAYEQYF. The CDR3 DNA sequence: TGTGCCAGTGGACGAAGGACAAGCGCTTACGAGCAGTACTTC.

The DNA for the CDR3 is TGTGCCAGCAGCTTAGTTATGGGACTTAGGACTGAAGCTTTCTTT. Translated, it gives CASSLVMGLRTEAFF. The rearrangement links TRBV7-8 to TRBJ1-1; D possibly corresponds to TRBD1 (5 bases). The CDR3 is 15 residues long. The ends were cut back, 1 base at V and 5 bases at J, with 14 bases in the middle. From germline, CDR1 is SGHVS and CDR2 FQNEAQ.

The CDR3 region is CASSRPGLAGGPDTGELFF. Here the CDR3 DNA reads TGTGCCAGCAGCCGCCCGGGACTAGCGGGGGGGCCCGACACCGGGGAGCTGTTTTTT. J is TRBJ2-2 and V is TRBV5-4; 16 nucleotides match TRBD2. CDR3 length: 19 amino acids. Germline V gives CDR1 SGHNT, CDR2 YYREEE (reference sequence). V dropped 4 bases and J dropped 3; count of bases not matched to a gene: 9.

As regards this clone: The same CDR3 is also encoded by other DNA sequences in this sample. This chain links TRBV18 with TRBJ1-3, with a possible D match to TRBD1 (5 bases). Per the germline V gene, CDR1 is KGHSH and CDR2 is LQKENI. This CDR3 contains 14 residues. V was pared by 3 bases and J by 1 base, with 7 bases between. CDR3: CASSPGGSGNTIYF. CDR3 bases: TGTGCCAGCTCACCCGGGGGTTCTGGAAACACCATATATTTT. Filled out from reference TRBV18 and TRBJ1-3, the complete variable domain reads NAGVMQNPRHLVRRRGQEARLRCSPMKGHSHVYWYRQLPEEGLKFMVYLQKENIIDESGMPKERFSAEFPKEGPSILRIQQVVRGDSAAYFCASSPGGSGNTIYFGEGSWLTVV.

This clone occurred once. CDR3 in DNA: TGTGCCACCAGTGTTCTGACAGGGGGCACAGATACGCAGTATTTT. The encoded protein is CATSVLTGGTDTQYF. The chain links TRBV24-1 to TRBJ2-3; 8 nucleotides line up with TRBD1. The CDR3 contains 15 residues. Germline V gene sequence: CDR1 KGHDR, CDR2 SFDVKD. V lost 5 bases and J lost 1; bases outside the gene matches: 4.

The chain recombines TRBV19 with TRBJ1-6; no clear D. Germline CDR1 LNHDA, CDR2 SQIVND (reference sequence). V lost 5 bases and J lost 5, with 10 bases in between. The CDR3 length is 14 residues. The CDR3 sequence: CASSVSENNSPLHF. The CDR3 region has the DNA TGTGCCAGTAGTGTTTCAGAAAATAATTCACCCCTCCACTTT.